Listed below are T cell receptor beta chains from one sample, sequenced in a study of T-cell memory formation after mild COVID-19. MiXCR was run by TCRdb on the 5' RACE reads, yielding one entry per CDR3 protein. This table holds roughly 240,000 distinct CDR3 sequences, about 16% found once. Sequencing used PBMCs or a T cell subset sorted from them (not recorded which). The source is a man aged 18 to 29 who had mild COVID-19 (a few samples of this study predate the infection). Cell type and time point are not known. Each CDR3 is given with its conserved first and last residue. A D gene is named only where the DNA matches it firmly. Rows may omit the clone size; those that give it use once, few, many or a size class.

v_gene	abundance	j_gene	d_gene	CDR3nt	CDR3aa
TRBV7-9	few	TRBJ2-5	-	TGTGCCAGCAGTTCGAAAACCCAGTACTTC	CASSSKTQYF
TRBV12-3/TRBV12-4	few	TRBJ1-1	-	TGTGCCAGCAGCACTACCCAGGGGAACACTGAAGCTTTCTTT	CASSTTQGNTEAFF
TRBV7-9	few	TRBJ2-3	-	TGTGCCAGCAGCTATGTCGGGGGGCGGGGGACCGGAGATACGCAGTATTTT	CASSYVGGRGTGDTQYF
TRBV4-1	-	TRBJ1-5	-	TGCGCCAGCAGCCAAGGTTCTCGTACGCAGCCCCAGCATTTT	CASSQGSRTQPQHF
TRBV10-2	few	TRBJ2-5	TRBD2	TGCGCCAGCAGTGATGAGGGCGGGGGGGTTAAAGAGACCCAGTACTTC	CASSDEGGGVKETQYF
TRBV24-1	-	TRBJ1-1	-	TGTGCCACCAGTGATTTCTCCGCCACTGAAGCTTTCTTT	CATSDFSATEAFF
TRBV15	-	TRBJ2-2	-	TGTGCCACCAGCGTCTCAAAGCGGGACACCGGGGAGCTGTTTTTT	CATSVSKRDTGELFF
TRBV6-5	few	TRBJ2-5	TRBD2	TGTGCCAGCAGCTCAGGACTAGCGGGGGCCCGGGAAGAGACCCAGTACTTC	CASSSGLAGAREETQYF
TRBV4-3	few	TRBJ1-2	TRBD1	TGCGCCAGCAGCCGAGGGGGCGCGTATGGCTACACCTTC	CASSRGGAYGYTF
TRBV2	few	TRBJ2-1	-	TGTGCCACAGCTAGCGCCCCATACAATGAGCAGTTCTTC	CATASAPYNEQFF